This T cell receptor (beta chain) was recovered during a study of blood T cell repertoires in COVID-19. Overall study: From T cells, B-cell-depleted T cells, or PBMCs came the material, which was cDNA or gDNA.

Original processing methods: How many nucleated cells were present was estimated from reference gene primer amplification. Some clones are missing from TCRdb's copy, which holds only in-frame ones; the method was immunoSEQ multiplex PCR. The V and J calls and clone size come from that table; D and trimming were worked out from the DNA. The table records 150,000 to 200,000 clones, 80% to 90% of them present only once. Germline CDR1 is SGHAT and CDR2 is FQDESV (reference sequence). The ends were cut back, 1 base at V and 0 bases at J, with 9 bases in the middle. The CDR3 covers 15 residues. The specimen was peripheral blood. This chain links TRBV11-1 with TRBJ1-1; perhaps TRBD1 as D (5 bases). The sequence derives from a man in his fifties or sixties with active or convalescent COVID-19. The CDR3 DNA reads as TGTGCCAGCAGCTTAGAAGGGGCGTTGAACACTGAAGCTTTCTTT. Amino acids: CASSLEGALNTEAFF.